The TCR beta chain under discussion was sequenced for a study of Graves' ophthalmopathy and Graves' hyperthyroidism. RNA transcripts provided the template for amplifying TCR beta CDR3 regions. Following a first-round RT-PCR that used HTBI primers, a second-round multiplex PCR was carried out. MiXCR was run by TCRdb on the multiplex PCR reads, yielding one entry per CDR3 protein. This table has approximately 160,000 distinct CDR3 sequences, roughly two fifths appearing once. Germline V CDR1 and CDR2: LNHDA, SQIVND (reference sequence). V lost 6 bases and J lost 2, with 10 bases in between. The CDR3 has 13 amino acids. To note about this clonotype: Its antigen is not known.

Study results and limitations: The model's ophthalmopathy progression predictions had roughly 71% sensitivity and 72.22% specificity.

This sequence originates from a man under 40 with Graves' ophthalmopathy. This rearrangement joins TRBV19 to TRBJ1-2; no clear D gene. The sample taken for sequencing was peripheral blood. CDR3 sequence reads: CASSLTKNYGYTF. CDR3 DNA: TGTGCCAGTAGCCTGACAAAGAACTATGGCTACACCTTC.